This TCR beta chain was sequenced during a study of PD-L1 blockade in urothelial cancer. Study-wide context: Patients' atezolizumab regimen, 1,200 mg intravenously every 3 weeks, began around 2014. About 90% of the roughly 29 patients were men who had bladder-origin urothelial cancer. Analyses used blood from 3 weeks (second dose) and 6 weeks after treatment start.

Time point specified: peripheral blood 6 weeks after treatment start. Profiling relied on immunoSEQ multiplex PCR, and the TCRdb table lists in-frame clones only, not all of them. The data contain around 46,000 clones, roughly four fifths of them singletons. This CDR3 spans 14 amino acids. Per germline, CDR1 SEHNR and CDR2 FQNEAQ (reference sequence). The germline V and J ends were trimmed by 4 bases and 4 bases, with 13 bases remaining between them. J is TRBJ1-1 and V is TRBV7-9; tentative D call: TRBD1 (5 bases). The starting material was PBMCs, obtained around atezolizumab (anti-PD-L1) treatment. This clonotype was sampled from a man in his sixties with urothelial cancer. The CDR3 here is CASSSQGFGTEAFF. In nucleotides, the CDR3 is TGTGCCAGCAGCTCCCAGGGTTTCGGCACTGAAGCTTTCTTT.